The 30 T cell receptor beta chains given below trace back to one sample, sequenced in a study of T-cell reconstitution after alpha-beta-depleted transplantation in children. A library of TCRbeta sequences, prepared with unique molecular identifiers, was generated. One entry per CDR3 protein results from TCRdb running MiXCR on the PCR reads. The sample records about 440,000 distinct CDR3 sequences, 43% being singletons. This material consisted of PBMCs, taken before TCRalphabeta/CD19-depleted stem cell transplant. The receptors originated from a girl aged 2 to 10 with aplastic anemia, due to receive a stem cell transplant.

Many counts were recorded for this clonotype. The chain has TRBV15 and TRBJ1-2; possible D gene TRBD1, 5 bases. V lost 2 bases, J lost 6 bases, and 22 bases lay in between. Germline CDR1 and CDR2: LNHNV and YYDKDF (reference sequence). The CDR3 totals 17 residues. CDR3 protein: CATSRPESAGTRDGYTF. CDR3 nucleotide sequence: TGTGCCACCAGCAGACCAGAATCCGCCGGGACCCGGGATGGCTACACCTTC.

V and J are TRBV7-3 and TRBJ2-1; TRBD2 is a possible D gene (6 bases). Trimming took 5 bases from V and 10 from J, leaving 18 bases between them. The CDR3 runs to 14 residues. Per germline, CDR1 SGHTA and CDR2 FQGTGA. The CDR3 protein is CASSVSRDSGEQFF. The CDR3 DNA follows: TGTGCCAGCAGCGTTTCCCGGGACTCTGGAGAGCAGTTCTTC. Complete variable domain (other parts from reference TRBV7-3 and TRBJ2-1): GAGVSQTPSNKVTEKGKYVELRCDPISGHTALYWYRQSLGQGPEFLIYFQGTGAADDSGLPNDRFFAVRPEGSVSTLKIQRTERGDSAVYLCASSVSRDSGEQFFGPGTRLTVL.

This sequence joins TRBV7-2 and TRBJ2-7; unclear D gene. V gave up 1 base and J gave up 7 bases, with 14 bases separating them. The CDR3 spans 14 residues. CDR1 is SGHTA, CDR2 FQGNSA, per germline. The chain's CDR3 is CASSLEWPVLEQYF. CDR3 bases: TGTGCCAGCAGCTTAGAATGGCCCGTGCTGGAGCAGTACTTC.

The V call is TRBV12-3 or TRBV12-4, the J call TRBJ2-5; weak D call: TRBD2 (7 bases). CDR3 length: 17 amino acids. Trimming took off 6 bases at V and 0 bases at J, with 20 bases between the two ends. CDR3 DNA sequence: TGTGCCAGCAGGGGGGCGGGGCCTAGCGGTTACCAAGAGACCCAGTACTTC. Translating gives CASRGAGPSGYQETQYF.

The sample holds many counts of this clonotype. CDR3 protein: CASGPRGYNEQFF. The CDR3 nucleotides are TGTGCCAGCGGCCCCCGGGGTTACAATGAGCAGTTCTTC. The chain joins TRBV7-2 to TRBJ2-1; a weak D match, TRBD2 (5 bases). This CDR3 is built from 13 residues. The germline V gene encodes CDR1 SGHTA and CDR2 FQGNSA. V lost 8 bases to trimming and J lost 4 bases, with 12 bases between them.

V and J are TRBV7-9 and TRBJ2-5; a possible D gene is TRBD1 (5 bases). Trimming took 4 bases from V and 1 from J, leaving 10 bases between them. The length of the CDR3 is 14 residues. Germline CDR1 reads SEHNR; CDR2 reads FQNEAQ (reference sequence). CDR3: CASSSAGFQETQYF. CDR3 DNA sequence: TGTGCCAGCAGCTCGGCAGGGTTCCAAGAGACCCAGTACTTC.

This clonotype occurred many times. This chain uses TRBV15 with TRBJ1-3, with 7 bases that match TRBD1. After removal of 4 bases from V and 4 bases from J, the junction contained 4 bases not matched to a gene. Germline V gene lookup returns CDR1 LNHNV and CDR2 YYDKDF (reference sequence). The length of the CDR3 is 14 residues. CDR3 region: CATSTGTVGNTIYF. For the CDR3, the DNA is TGTGCCACCAGCACTGGGACAGTAGGAAACACCATATATTTT.

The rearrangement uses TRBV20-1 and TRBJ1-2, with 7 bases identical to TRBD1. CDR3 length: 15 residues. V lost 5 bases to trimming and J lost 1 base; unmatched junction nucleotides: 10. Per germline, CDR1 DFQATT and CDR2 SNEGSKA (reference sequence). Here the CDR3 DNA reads TGCAGTGCTCCAAGAGAGACAGGGTTTAACTATGGCTACACCTTC. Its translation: CSAPRETGFNYGYTF.

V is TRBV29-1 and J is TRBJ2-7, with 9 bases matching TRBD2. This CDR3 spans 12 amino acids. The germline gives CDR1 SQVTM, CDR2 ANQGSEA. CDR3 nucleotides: TGCGGCGCCCTTGCGGGAGGGGACGAGCAGTACTTC. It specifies CGALAGGDEQYF.

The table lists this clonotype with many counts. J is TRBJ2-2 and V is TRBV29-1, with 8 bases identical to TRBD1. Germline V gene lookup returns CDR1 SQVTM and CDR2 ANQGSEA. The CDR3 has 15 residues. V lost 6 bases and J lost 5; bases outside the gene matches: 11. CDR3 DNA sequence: TGCAGCGTCTCAGGGGGCATGTTCAGGACCGGGGAGCTGTTTTTT. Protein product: CSVSGGMFRTGELFF.

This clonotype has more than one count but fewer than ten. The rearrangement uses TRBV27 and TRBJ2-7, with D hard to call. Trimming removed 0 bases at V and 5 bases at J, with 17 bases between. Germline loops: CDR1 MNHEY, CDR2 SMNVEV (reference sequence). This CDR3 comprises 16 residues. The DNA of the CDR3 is TGTGCCAGCAGTTTATCGGCCAGCTACTTCCGGGACGAGCAGTACTTC. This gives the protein CASSLSASYFRDEQYF.

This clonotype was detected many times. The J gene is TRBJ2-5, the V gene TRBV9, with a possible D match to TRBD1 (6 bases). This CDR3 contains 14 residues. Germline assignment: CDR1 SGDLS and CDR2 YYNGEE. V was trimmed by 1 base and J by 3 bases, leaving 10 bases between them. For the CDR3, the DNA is TGTGCCAGCAGCGTAAAAGCAGGGGAAGAGACCCAGTACTTC. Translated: CASSVKAGEETQYF.

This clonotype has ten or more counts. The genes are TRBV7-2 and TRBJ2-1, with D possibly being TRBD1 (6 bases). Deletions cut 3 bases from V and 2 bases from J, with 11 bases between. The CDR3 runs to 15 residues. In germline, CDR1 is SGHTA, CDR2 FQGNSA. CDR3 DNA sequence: TGTGCCAGCAGCTTCAGGGGTGGGGCCTACAATGAGCAGTTCTTC. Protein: CASSFRGGAYNEQFF.

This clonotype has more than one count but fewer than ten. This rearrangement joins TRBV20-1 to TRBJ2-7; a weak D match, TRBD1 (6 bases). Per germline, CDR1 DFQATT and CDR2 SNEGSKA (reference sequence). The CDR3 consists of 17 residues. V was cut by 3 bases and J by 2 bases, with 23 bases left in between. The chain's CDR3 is CSARQGYSTTVPYEQYF. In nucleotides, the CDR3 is TGCAGTGCTAGGCAGGGGTATTCGACGACGGTACCCTACGAGCAGTACTTC.

CDR3 sequence (DNA): TGTGCCAGCAGGGCCCCGAATCAGCCCCAGCATTTT. Amino acid sequence: CASRAPNQPQHF. This chain uses TRBV12-3 or TRBV12-4 with TRBJ1-5; unclear D gene. The CDR3 spans 12 residues. V gave up 6 bases and J gave up 4 bases, with 7 bases separating them.

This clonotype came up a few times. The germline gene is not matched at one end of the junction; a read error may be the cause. CDR3 loop: CASSSVSWDRFQRW. The DNA for the CDR3 is TGTGCCAGCAGTTCCGTCTCCTGGGACAGGTTCCAAAGGTGG. The genes are TRBV28 and TRBJ2-1, with TRBD1 identical over 8 bases. In germline, CDR1 is MDHEN, CDR2 SYDVKM. This CDR3 comprises 14 residues.

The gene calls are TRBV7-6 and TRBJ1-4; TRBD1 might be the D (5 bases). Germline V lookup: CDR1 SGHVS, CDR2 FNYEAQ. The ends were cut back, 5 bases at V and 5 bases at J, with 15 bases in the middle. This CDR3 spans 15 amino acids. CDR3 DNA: TGTGCCAGCAGCGCGATCAGGGTGGGGAATGAAAAACTGTTTTTT. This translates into CASSAIRVGNEKLFF.

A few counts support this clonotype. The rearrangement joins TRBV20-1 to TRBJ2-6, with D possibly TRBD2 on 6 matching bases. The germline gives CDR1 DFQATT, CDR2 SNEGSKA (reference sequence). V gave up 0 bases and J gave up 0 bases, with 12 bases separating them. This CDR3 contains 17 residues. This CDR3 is CSARDKAGSSGANVLTF. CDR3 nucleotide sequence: TGCAGTGCTAGAGATAAGGCGGGATCCTCTGGGGCCAACGTCCTGACTTTC.

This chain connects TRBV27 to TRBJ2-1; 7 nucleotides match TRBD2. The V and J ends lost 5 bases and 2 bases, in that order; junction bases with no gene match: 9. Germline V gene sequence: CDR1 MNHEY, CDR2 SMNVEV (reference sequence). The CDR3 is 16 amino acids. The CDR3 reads CASSASGTTTYNEQFF. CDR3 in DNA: TGTGCCAGCAGTGCCTCCGGGACTACTACCTACAATGAGCAGTTCTTC.

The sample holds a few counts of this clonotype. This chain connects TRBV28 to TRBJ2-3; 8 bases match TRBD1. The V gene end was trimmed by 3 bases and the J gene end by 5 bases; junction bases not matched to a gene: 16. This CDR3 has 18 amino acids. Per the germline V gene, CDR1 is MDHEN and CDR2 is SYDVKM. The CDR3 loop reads CASSLEDRAFMRGDTQYF. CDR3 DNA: TGTGCCAGCAGTTTGGAGGACAGGGCCTTTATGCGGGGAGATACGCAGTATTTT. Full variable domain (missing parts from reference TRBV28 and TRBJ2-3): DVKVTQSSRYLVKRTGEKVFLECVQDMDHENMFWYRQDPGLGLRLIYFSYDVKMKEKGDIPEGYSVSREKKERFSLILESASTNQTSMYLCASSLEDRAFMRGDTQYFGPGTRLTVL.

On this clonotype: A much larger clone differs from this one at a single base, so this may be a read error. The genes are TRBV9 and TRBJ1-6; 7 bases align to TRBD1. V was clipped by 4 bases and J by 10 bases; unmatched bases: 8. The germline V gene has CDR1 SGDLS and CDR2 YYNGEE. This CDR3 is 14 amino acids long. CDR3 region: CASSLEGGGSPLHF. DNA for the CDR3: TGTGCCAGCAGCCTAGAAGGGGGCGGATCACCCCTCCACTTT.

CDR3 region: CSARDRGSSHEQFF. CDR3 nucleotide sequence: TGCAGTGCTAGAGATCGCGGGAGCTCCCATGAGCAGTTCTTC. The rearrangement links TRBV20-1 to TRBJ2-1; 7 bases are a match to TRBD2. Germline V CDR1 and CDR2: DFQATT, SNEGSKA (reference sequence). The CDR3 covers 14 residues. J was trimmed by 8 bases and V by 0 bases; bases with no gene match: 7.

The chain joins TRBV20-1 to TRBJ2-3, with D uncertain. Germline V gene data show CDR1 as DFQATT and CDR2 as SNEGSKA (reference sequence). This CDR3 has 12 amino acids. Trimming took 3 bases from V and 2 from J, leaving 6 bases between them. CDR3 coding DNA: TGCAGTGCTAGTCTCTCCACAGATACGCAGTATTTT. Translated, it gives CSASLSTDTQYF.

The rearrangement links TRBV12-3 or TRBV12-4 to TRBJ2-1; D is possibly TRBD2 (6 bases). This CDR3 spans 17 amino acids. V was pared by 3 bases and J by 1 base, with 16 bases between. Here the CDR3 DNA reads TGTGCCAGCAGTTTGGTCCATCCGGGACTGTCCTACAATGAGCAGTTCTTC. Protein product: CASSLVHPGLSYNEQFF.

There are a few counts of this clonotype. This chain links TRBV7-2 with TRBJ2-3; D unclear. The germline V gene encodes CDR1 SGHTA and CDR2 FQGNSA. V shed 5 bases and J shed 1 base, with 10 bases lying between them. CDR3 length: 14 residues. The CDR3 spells CASSTGVGTDTQYF. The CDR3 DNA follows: TGTGCCAGCAGCACCGGAGTGGGCACAGATACGCAGTATTTT.

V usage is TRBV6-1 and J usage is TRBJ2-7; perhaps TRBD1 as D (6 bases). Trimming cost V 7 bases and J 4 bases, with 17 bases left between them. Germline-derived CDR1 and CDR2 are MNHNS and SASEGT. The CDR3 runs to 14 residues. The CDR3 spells CASIPDRSWYEQYF. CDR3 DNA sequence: TGTGCCAGCATTCCCGACAGGTCTTGGTACGAGCAGTACTTC.

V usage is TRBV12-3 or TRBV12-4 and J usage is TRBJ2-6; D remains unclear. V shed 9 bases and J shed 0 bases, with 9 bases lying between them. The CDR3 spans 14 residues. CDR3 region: CASTSASGANVLTF. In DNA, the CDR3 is TGTGCCAGTACCTCGGCCTCTGGGGCCAACGTCCTGACTTTC.

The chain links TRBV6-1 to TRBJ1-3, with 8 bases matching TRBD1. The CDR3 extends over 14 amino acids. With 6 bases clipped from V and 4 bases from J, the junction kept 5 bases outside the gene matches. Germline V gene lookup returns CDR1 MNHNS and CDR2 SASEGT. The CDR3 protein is CASRRTGSGNTIYF. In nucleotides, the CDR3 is TGTGCCAGCAGACGGACAGGGTCCGGAAACACCATATATTTT.

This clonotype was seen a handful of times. CDR3 amino acids: CASSAGTSAYEQYF. In nucleotides, the CDR3 is TGTGCCAGCAGCGCCGGGACTAGCGCCTACGAGCAGTACTTC. This sequence joins TRBV9 and TRBJ2-7; TRBD2 matches at 10 bases. Trimming cost V 3 bases and J 2 bases; bases outside gene matches: 2. Germline V gene lookup returns CDR1 SGDLS and CDR2 YYNGEE. The CDR3 totals 14 residues.

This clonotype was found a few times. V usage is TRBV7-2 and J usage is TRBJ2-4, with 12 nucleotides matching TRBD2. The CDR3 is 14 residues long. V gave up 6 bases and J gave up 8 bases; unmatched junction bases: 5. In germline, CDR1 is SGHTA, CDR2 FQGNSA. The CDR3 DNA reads TGTGCCAGCAGACAGACTAGCGGGAGTGACATTCAGTACTTC. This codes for CASRQTSGSDIQYF.